A single sample gave rise to the 23 T cell receptor beta chains below, sequenced in a study of cytomegalovirus exposure and HLA in healthy donors. Primers for the PCR totalled 60 Vbeta and 13 Jbeta. The method was immunoSEQ multiplex PCR; TCRdb's version includes in-frame clones alone and lacks a portion of them. The table records roughly 130,000 clones, about 79% of them present only once. Sequencing was carried out using PBMCs. These receptors originate from a man aged 50 or older in good health and CMV-seronegative.

This clone was picked up one time. The chain joins TRBV21-1 to TRBJ1-1; TRBD1, the D gene given by the table, was not confirmed from the DNA. TRBV21-1 is a listed pseudogene. CDR3 length equals 14 residues. The CDR3 DNA follows: TGTGCCAGCAGCACCCGACAGGGTTTGAATGGAGCTTTCTTT. It specifies CASSTRQGLNGAFF.

In this sample, this clone turned up once. The J gene is TRBJ1-2, the V gene TRBV5-1; D unresolved. Germline V lookup: CDR1 SGHRS, CDR2 YFSETQ. This CDR3 comprises 13 residues. Trimming pared 1 base from V and 2 bases from J, leaving 6 bases between. DNA of the CDR3: TGCGCCAGCAGCTTGAGCGGGAACTATGGCTACACCTTC. Translation gives CASSLSGNYGYTF.

Only a few counts were recorded for this clone. V and J are TRBV11-2 and TRBJ1-2; weak D call: TRBD1 (5 bases). The CDR3 extends over 15 amino acids. The ends were cut back, 4 bases at V and 4 bases at J, with 16 bases in the middle. Germline CDR1 is SGHAT and CDR2 is FQNNGV. The CDR3 bases are TGTGCCAGCAGCTCACCTCGTCAGGGAAGCTATGGCTACACCTTC. This codes for CASSSPRQGSYGYTF.

This sequence joins TRBV30 and TRBJ1-2, with D possibly matching TRBD1 (6 bases). Germline V gives CDR1 GTSNPN, CDR2 SVGIG (reference sequence). The CDR3 is made up of 13 amino acids. V was clipped by 2 bases and J by 4 bases, with 11 bases between them. This CDR3 reads CAWSLGHLYGYTF. The CDR3, as DNA: TGTGCCTGGAGTCTGGGACACCTCTATGGCTACACCTTC.

The chain couples TRBV21-1 to TRBJ2-5; whether TRBD2, the table's D call, matches the DNA was not checked. TRBV21-1 is a known pseudogene. CDR3 length equals 16 residues. CDR3 nucleotides: TGTGCCAGCAGCGCCAGGACTAGCGGGGAAGGGGAGACCCAGTACTTC. It is translated as CASSARTSGEGETQYF.

This chain links TRBV5-4 with TRBJ2-7; D remains unclear. The germline V and J ends were trimmed by 0 bases and 5 bases, with 9 bases remaining between them. This CDR3 is built from 13 residues. Per germline, CDR1 SGHNT and CDR2 YYREEE (reference sequence). CDR3 sequence reads: CASSLGPADEQYF. The CDR3 bases are TGTGCCAGCAGCTTGGGCCCGGCGGACGAGCAGTACTTC.

The gene calls are TRBV27 and TRBJ2-7; TRBD2 matches 10 bases. CDR1 MNHEY and CDR2 SMNVEV come from the germline V gene (reference sequence). CDR3 length equals 14 residues. Trimming at V came to 6 bases and at J to 4 bases, leaving 6 bases not matched to a gene. The CDR3 loop is CASSPGLAFYEQYF. The CDR3 bases are TGTGCCAGCAGCCCGGGACTAGCGTTTTACGAGCAGTACTTC.

This chain connects TRBV11-2 to TRBJ2-7, with 7 bases matching TRBD1. This CDR3 contains 13 residues. The V gene's germline CDR1 is SGHAT and CDR2 FQNNGV. V lost 6 bases to trimming and J lost 1 base; unmatched junction nucleotides: 3. CDR3 sequence: CASSSTGSYEQYF. For the CDR3, the DNA is TGTGCCAGCAGTTCGACAGGGTCCTACGAGCAGTACTTC.

The chain combines TRBV5-4 with TRBJ1-6; a weak D match, TRBD1 (5 bases). Germline CDR1 is SGHNT and CDR2 is YYREEE (reference sequence). This CDR3 contains 15 residues. V dropped 2 bases and J dropped 7 bases, with 13 bases sitting between them. The CDR3 sequence is CASSFVGTRNSPLHF. The CDR3 DNA reads as TGTGCCAGCAGCTTTGTCGGGACTCGGAATTCACCCCTCCACTTT.

V usage is TRBV30 and J usage is TRBJ1-2; 8 bases line up with TRBD1. CDR1 GTSNPN and CDR2 SVGIG come from the germline V gene (reference sequence). The length of the CDR3 is 13 residues. V lost 3 bases to trimming and J lost 4 bases; unmatched junction nucleotides: 4. This CDR3 reads CAWSYGTGYGYTF. The CDR3 coding sequence is TGTGCCTGGAGCTACGGGACAGGCTATGGCTACACCTTC.

This chain uses TRBV19 with TRBJ2-1, with a possible D match to TRBD2 (5 bases). Germline CDR1 is LNHDA and CDR2 is SQIVND (reference sequence). The CDR3 loop spans 17 amino acids. Deletions cut 1 base from V and 6 bases from J, with 19 bases between. The CDR3 bases are TGTGCCAGTAGTATAGTGAGTTCGGGATACCGCCGCAATGAGCAGTTCTTC. Its protein product is CASSIVSSGYRRNEQFF.

The chain has TRBV7-9 and TRBJ2-3; the D is unclear. In germline, CDR1 is SEHNR, CDR2 FQNEAQ (reference sequence). V was cut by 4 bases and J by 1 base, with 9 bases left in between. The CDR3 length is 14 residues. The CDR3 region is CASSSLGGTDTQYF. CDR3 sequence (DNA): TGTGCCAGCAGCTCCCTGGGCGGCACAGATACGCAGTATTTT.

The V and J genes are TRBV2 and TRBJ1-1; TRBD1 aligns across 7 bases. The V and J ends lost 8 bases and 5 bases, in that order; junction bases with no gene match: 14. This CDR3 comprises 15 residues. In germline, CDR1 is SNHLY, CDR2 FYNNEI. CDR3 in DNA: TGTGCCAGCCACGAACGGGCAGGGGGTCGGACTGAAGCTTTCTTT. Its protein product is CASHERAGGRTEAFF.

For the CDR3, the DNA is TGTGCCAGCAGCCCCACTAGCGGGGGGCAAGAGACCCAGTACTTC. It specifies CASSPTSGGQETQYF. The rearrangement links TRBV7-9 to TRBJ2-5; 12 nucleotides agree with TRBD2. V shed 5 bases, J shed 2 bases, and the junction held 3 bases outside the gene matches. The CDR3 contains 15 residues. CDR1 and CDR2 from the germline V gene are SEHNR and FQNEAQ (reference sequence).

The J gene is TRBJ1-2, the V gene TRBV6-4; 8 nucleotides line up with TRBD1. This CDR3 is built from 16 residues. V lost 2 bases and J lost 7; bases outside the gene matches: 12. CDR1 and CDR2 (germline): MRHNA, SNTAGT. The CDR3 coding sequence is TGTGCCAGCAGTGACGGGTTCGGCAGGGGGCCCTTTGGCTACACCTTC. Translated, it gives CASSDGFGRGPFGYTF.

This chain links TRBV2 with TRBJ2-2, with D tentatively TRBD1 (5 bases). Matching the DNA end better, TRBJ1-3 makes the J call doubtful. The CDR3 length is 16 residues. Germline V gene sequence: CDR1 SNHLY, CDR2 FYNNEI. The CDR3 DNA is TGTGCCAGCTCGGCAGGGTTAGAGCCCTCTGGAAACACCATATATTTT. Protein sequence: CASSAGLEPSGNTIYF.

J is TRBJ1-2 and V is TRBV7-3; no clear D. Trimming removed 3 bases from V and 6 bases from J, with 17 bases in between. The germline gives CDR1 SGHTA, CDR2 FQGTGA. CDR3 size: 15 residues. CDR3 region: CASSFTLRQGHGYTF. Written as DNA, the CDR3 is TGTGCCAGCAGCTTTACTCTACGACAAGGCCATGGCTACACCTTC. Filled out from reference TRBV7-3 and TRBJ1-2, the complete variable domain reads GAGVSQTPSNKVTEKGKYVELRCDPISGHTALYWYRQSLGQGPEFLIYFQGTGAADDSGLPNDRFFAVRPEGSVSTLKIQRTERGDSAVYLCASSFTLRQGHGYTFGSGTRLTVV.

The chain uses TRBV6-5 and TRBJ2-2; 9 bases match TRBD1. Per germline, CDR1 MNHEY and CDR2 SVGAGI. The V segment lost 5 bases and the J segment 1 base; nucleotides outside the gene matches: 2. The CDR3 is made up of 15 amino acids. The DNA of the CDR3 is TGTGCCAGCAGTCCGACAGGGGGGAACACCGGGGAGCTGTTTTTT. Amino acids: CASSPTGGNTGELFF.

This rearrangement joins TRBV6-1 to TRBJ2-7; tentative D call: TRBD2 (6 bases). Germline V lookup: CDR1 MNHNS, CDR2 SASEGT. CDR3 length equals 14 residues. The ends were cut back, 8 bases at V and 0 bases at J, with 14 bases in the middle. The CDR3 nucleotides read TGTGCCAGCCTTCCAGGAGGGGCCTCCTACGAGCAGTACTTC. Translating it yields CASLPGGASYEQYF.

This chain links TRBV18 with TRBJ2-1; 9 bases align to TRBD1. The CDR3 contains 16 residues. Germline-derived CDR1 and CDR2 are KGHSH and LQKENI. V dropped 3 bases and J dropped 6; count of bases not matched to a gene: 9. This CDR3 is CASSPPGQGISNEQFF. The CDR3 coding sequence is TGTGCCAGCTCACCCCCGGGACAGGGAATCTCCAATGAGCAGTTCTTC.

This sequence joins TRBV2 and TRBJ1-5; 12 nucleotides match TRBD1. This CDR3 is 16 amino acids long. Germline lookup yields CDR1 SNHLY and CDR2 FYNNEI. Trimming cost V 6 bases and J 4 bases; bases outside gene matches: 7. This CDR3 is CASSGTGGLQNQPQHF. The CDR3 bases are TGTGCCAGCAGCGGGACAGGGGGCCTCCAAAATCAGCCCCAGCATTTT.

Of note for this clone: At the DNA level, this CDR3 is encoded by other sequences in the same sample as well. The J gene is TRBJ2-1, the V gene TRBV5-6; 14 bases align to TRBD2. The germline CDR1 and CDR2 sequences are SGHDT and YYEEEE. This CDR3 is 16 amino acids long. Trimming took 0 bases from V and 7 from J; bases not matched to a gene: 3. The chain's CDR3 is CASSLGLAGGLNEQFF. Written as DNA, the CDR3 is TGTGCCAGCAGCTTGGGACTAGCGGGGGGGCTTAATGAGCAGTTCTTC.

This rearrangement joins TRBV19 to TRBJ1-1, with a possible D match to TRBD1 (5 bases). This CDR3 is 17 amino acids long. CDR1 is LNHDA and CDR2 is SQIVND in the germline V gene (reference sequence). The germline V and J ends were trimmed by 2 bases and 6 bases, with 22 bases remaining between them. This CDR3 is CASSIRTPWSGEAEAFF. In DNA form, the CDR3 reads TGTGCCAGTAGTATAAGGACGCCGTGGTCGGGGGAGGCTGAAGCTTTCTTT.